These 17 T cell receptor beta chains were all obtained from the same sample, sequenced in a study of PD-1 blockade in classical Hodgkin lymphoma. Time point indicated: cycle 4 day 1 (C4D1), after five to seven weeks of nivolumab. Patients all relapsed after autologous stem cell transplantation, and there was variation in brentuximab vedotin exposure. Starting with thawed PBMCs, CD4+ T cells were purified by magnetic negative selection. Sequencing was performed with immunoSEQ multiplex PCR; in TCRdb, only in-frame clones are kept and a portion is missing. Among some 30,000 clones listed, around nine tenths were seen once. The sequencing used CD4+ T cells from blood, collected before the fourth cycle of nivolumab. These receptors were taken from a human donor with classical Hodgkin lymphoma.

CDR3 region: CASSFIDRVMDQPQHF. The CDR3, as DNA: TGTGCCAGCAGTTTCATCGACAGGGTCATGGATCAGCCCCAGCATTTT. The J gene is TRBJ1-5, the V gene TRBV27; 7 bases map to TRBD1. Germline V gene sequence: CDR1 MNHEY, CDR2 SMNVEV (reference sequence). Germline trimming cut 3 bases from V and 5 bases from J; bases unmatched to any gene: 10. The CDR3 covers 16 residues.

This chain uses TRBV29-1 with TRBJ2-1; D is perhaps TRBD1 (5 bases). V lost 0 bases, J lost 4 bases, and 16 bases lay in between. Germline CDR1 SQVTM, CDR2 ANQGSEA. The CDR3 has 16 residues. CDR3 bases: TGCAGCGTTGAAGAATGGGCAGGGTCAGTTTACAATGAGCAGTTCTTC. This translates into CSVEEWAGSVYNEQFF.

The rearrangement uses TRBV6-6 and TRBJ1-3, with a weak D call TRBD1 (5 bases). CDR1 and CDR2 (germline): MNHNY, SVGAGI (reference sequence). The ends were cut back, 6 bases at V and 0 bases at J, with 12 bases in the middle. CDR3 length: 15 amino acids. CDR3 amino acids: CASSLGTSSGNTIYF. CDR3 nucleotides: TGTGCCAGCAGCCTAGGGACCAGCTCTGGAAACACCATATATTTT.

The V gene is TRBV5-1, the J gene TRBJ2-1; D ambiguous. This CDR3 contains 16 residues. Between the trimmed V and J ends, which lost 0 bases and 2 bases, there was a span of 12 bases. The germline V gene encodes CDR1 SGHRS and CDR2 YFSETQ. The chain's CDR3 is CASSLAYLRAYNEQFF. The CDR3 nucleotides read TGCGCCAGCAGCTTGGCCTATCTTAGGGCCTACAATGAGCAGTTCTTC.

This chain joins TRBV27 and TRBJ2-7; TRBD2 agrees at 9 bases. After removal of 3 bases from V and 4 bases from J, the junction contained 10 bases not matched to a gene. The CDR3 spans 16 residues. CDR1 and CDR2 (germline): MNHEY, SMNVEV (reference sequence). CDR3 in amino acids: CASSFQSGTSSYEQYF. CDR3 in DNA: TGTGCCAGCAGTTTTCAGTCCGGGACTAGCAGTTACGAGCAGTACTTC.

CDR3 protein: CASSGNSGRANEQYF. In DNA, the CDR3 is TGTGCCAGCAGCGGAAATAGCGGGAGGGCCAACGAGCAGTACTTC. The chain combines TRBV2 with TRBJ2-7, with 11 bases lining up with TRBD2. The CDR3 is 15 residues long. Germline CDR1 is SNHLY and CDR2 is FYNNEI. V was clipped by 6 bases and J by 5 bases; unmatched bases: 9. The full variable domain, completed using reference TRBV2 and TRBJ2-7, is EPEVTQTPSHQVTQMGQEVILRCVPISNHLYFYWYRQILGQKVEFLVSFYNNEISEKSEIFDDQFSVERPDGSNFTLKIRSTKLEDSAMYFCASSGNSGRANEQYFGPGTRLTVT.

The chain couples TRBV11-2 to TRBJ1-4; D is uncertain. The germline V gene has CDR1 SGHAT and CDR2 FQNNGV. The CDR3 contains 15 residues. Between the trimmed V and J ends, which lost 4 bases and 2 bases, there was a span of 11 bases. The CDR3 sequence: CASSYSSWTNEKLFF. The CDR3 nucleotides read TGTGCCAGCAGCTACAGTAGCTGGACTAATGAAAAACTGTTTTTT.

The V call is TRBV4-1, the J call TRBJ2-1; D unclear. The germline V gene encodes CDR1 MGHRA and CDR2 YSYEKL. With 1 base removed from V and 3 bases from J, the gap between germline ends came to 10 bases. The CDR3 loop spans 15 amino acids. The CDR3 spells CASSQALADYNEQFF. The CDR3 nucleotides are TGCGCCAGCAGCCAAGCCCTGGCGGACTACAATGAGCAGTTCTTC.

The V call is TRBV18, the J call TRBJ1-2; D call uncertain. Germline CDR1 and CDR2: KGHSH and LQKENI. This CDR3 region has 13 residues. Trimming pared 4 bases from V and 3 bases from J, leaving 9 bases between. The CDR3, as DNA: TGTGCCAGCTCACTCAGCGAAGACTATGGCTACACCTTC. This encodes CASSLSEDYGYTF.

The chain links TRBV29-1 to TRBJ1-1; 11 positions match TRBD1. Germline CDR1 reads SQVTM; CDR2 reads ANQGSEA. The trim removed 5 bases at V and 0 bases at J, leaving 17 bases unmatched. This CDR3 comprises 19 residues. CDR3 coding DNA: TGCAGCGTTACATTTAAACCCGGGACAGGGGGGGTGGTGAACACTGAAGCTTTCTTT. Protein: CSVTFKPGTGGVVNTEAFF.

A few counts support this clone. This chain uses TRBV10-3 with TRBJ2-2; a possible D gene is TRBD2 (5 bases). Between the trimmed V and J ends, which lost 0 bases and 2 bases, there was a span of 10 bases. The germline V gene has CDR1 ENHRY and CDR2 SYGVKD. CDR3 length: 16 amino acids. The CDR3 bases are TGTGCCATCAGTGAGTCAGGAGGCAGAAACACCGGGGAGCTGTTTTTT. Protein product: CAISESGGRNTGELFF.

This chain connects TRBV4-1 to TRBJ2-2, with TRBD2 as a possible D gene (6 bases). The V end lost 1 base, the J end lost 5 bases, and 14 bases lay between the germline ends. The CDR3 has 16 residues. The germline CDR1 and CDR2 sequences are MGHRA and YSYEKL. The DNA of the CDR3 is TGCGCCAGCAGCCAAGGGGCGGGGCGGGGAACCGGGGAGCTGTTTTTT. It specifies CASSQGAGRGTGELFF.

The chain's CDR3 is CASRPHASGPPIYEQYF. The CDR3 region has the DNA TGTGCCAGCAGGCCCCACGCTAGCGGGCCTCCCATCTACGAGCAGTACTTC. The chain couples TRBV28 to TRBJ2-7; the match to TRBD2 covers 8 bases. After removal of 6 bases from V and 3 bases from J, the junction contained 16 bases not matched to a gene. This CDR3 comprises 17 residues. Germline V gene data show CDR1 as MDHEN and CDR2 as SYDVKM.

The J gene is TRBJ1-3, the V gene TRBV27; D is unclear. This CDR3 contains 14 residues. Germline-derived CDR1 and CDR2 are MNHEY and SMNVEV (reference sequence). Trimming left V 5 bases short and J 0 bases short, with 8 bases between. CDR3 in DNA: TGTGCCAGCAGTCGCACAGACTCTGGAAACACCATATATTTT. It yields the protein CASSRTDSGNTIYF.

The chain is built from TRBV30 and TRBJ2-5; D uncertain. V lost 4 bases and J lost 4, with 7 bases in between. The CDR3 consists of 11 residues. The germline V gene has CDR1 GTSNPN and CDR2 SVGIG (reference sequence). Here the CDR3 reads CAWKFGETQYF. The DNA of the CDR3 is TGTGCCTGGAAGTTCGGAGAGACCCAGTACTTC.

The V and J genes are TRBV6-5 and TRBJ1-2; the D gene is possibly TRBD1 (6 bases). Germline V lookup: CDR1 MNHEY, CDR2 SVGAGI. Deletions cut 6 bases from V and 1 base from J, with 9 bases between. This CDR3 spans 13 amino acids. CDR3 in amino acids: CASRRGINYGYTF. CDR3 DNA sequence: TGTGCCAGCAGAAGGGGGATTAACTATGGCTACACCTTC.

This rearrangement joins TRBV19 to TRBJ1-3; unclear D gene. Germline values: CDR1 LNHDA, CDR2 SQIVND (reference sequence). The CDR3 has 16 amino acids. V shed 2 bases and J shed 2 bases, with 13 bases lying between them. The chain's CDR3 is CASSIIRGLTGNTIYF. In nucleotides, the CDR3 is TGTGCCAGTAGTATAATTCGCGGCCTTACTGGAAACACCATATATTTT.